The 9 T cell receptor beta chains in this list originate from one sample, sequenced in a study of CD8 T cells in Susac syndrome. Random hexamers were used to reverse transcribe an amount of roughly 0.5 to 1 ug RNA. One entry per CDR3 protein results from TCRdb running MiXCR on the immunoSEQ multiplex PCR reads. Found here are over 140,000 distinct CDR3 sequences, roughly 94% of them singletons; the top ten hold about 0.14%. The sample comprised CD4+ T cells from PBMCs. The source of these receptors is a human donor with Susac syndrome.

The rearrangement uses TRBV15 and TRBJ1-2; weak D call: TRBD1 (6 bases). The CDR3 is 16 residues long. Trimming took 0 bases from V and 5 from J, leaving 16 bases between them. Germline lookup yields CDR1 LNHNV and CDR2 YYDKDF (reference sequence). This CDR3 is CATSRDPHGGGYGYTF. CDR3 nucleotides: TGTGCCACCAGCAGAGATCCGCACGGGGGCGGGTATGGCTACACCTTC. The whole variable domain, remainder taken from reference TRBV15 and TRBJ1-2, is DAMVIQNPRYQVTQFGKPVTLSCSQTLNHNVMYWYQQKSSQAPKLLFHYYDKDFNNEADTPDNFQSRRPNTSFCFLDIRSPGLGDTAMYLCATSRDPHGGGYGYTFGSGTRLTVV.

CDR3 sequence reads: CASSNRGIASPLHF. CDR3 nucleotide sequence: TGTGCCAGCAGCAACCGGGGAATCGCTTCACCCCTCCACTTT. The V gene is TRBV7-8, the J gene TRBJ1-6; unclear D gene. V was trimmed by 5 bases and J by 9 bases, leaving 14 bases between them. This CDR3 is built from 14 residues. Germline CDR1 reads SGHVS; CDR2 reads FQNEAQ.

A note on this clonotype: A read error may produce the germline difference seen at one junction end. This chain links TRBV2 with TRBJ2-5; tentative D call: TRBD2 (5 bases). CDR1 SNHLY and CDR2 FYNNEI come from the germline V gene. The CDR3 has 11 residues. The DNA of the CDR3 is TGTGCCAGCAGTGAACAAAGTATGAGGGACTTC. It yields the protein CASSEQSMRDF.

The rearrangement links TRBV9 to TRBJ2-1; 11 bases agree with TRBD1. Trimming cost V 4 bases and J 7 bases; bases outside gene matches: 4. CDR3 length: 14 amino acids. Germline CDR1 reads SGDLS; CDR2 reads YYNGEE. This chain's CDR3 is CASSFGQGANEQFF. Written as DNA, the CDR3 is TGTGCCAGCAGCTTCGGACAGGGGGCTAATGAGCAGTTCTTC.

The CDR3 spells CASSPPSDGGNQYF. The CDR3 nucleotides are TGTGCCAGCTCACCACCTTCGGACGGGGGGAATCAGTACTTC. The chain carries TRBV18 and TRBJ2-4, with 7 bases fitting TRBD2. Trimming at V came to 0 bases and at J to 12 bases, leaving 8 bases not matched to a gene. The CDR3 runs to 14 residues. Germline loops: CDR1 KGHSH, CDR2 LQKENI.

The CDR3 bases are TGTGCCAGCAGTTTAGACAGGGAGCAGTTCTTC. Its translation is CASSLDREQFF. The chain joins TRBV12-3 or TRBV12-4 to TRBJ2-1, with D perhaps matching TRBD1 (5 bases). V lost 1 base, J lost 10 bases, and 5 bases lay in between. There are 11 residues in the CDR3.

The rearrangement uses TRBV20-1 and TRBJ1-1, with TRBD1 identical over 7 bases. CDR3 length: 11 amino acids. Germline lookup yields CDR1 DFQATT and CDR2 SNEGSKA (reference sequence). Losses at the gene ends were 6 bases for V and 7 bases for J; bases not matched to a gene: 5. The CDR3 bases are TGCAGTGCAACAGGGGCCGATGAAGCTTTCTTT. Amino acids: CSATGADEAFF.

The rearrangement joins TRBV6-5 to TRBJ2-7; TRBD1 agrees at 8 bases. CDR1 and CDR2 from the germline V gene are MNHEY and SVGAGI. Unmatched junction bases numbered 6, after V lost 6 bases and J lost 2 bases. The CDR3 length is 14 residues. The CDR3 reads CASSRGDRTYEQYF. DNA for the CDR3: TGTGCCAGCAGCCGTGGGGACAGGACCTACGAGCAGTACTTC.

V and J are TRBV7-3 and TRBJ2-2; 8 nucleotides line up with TRBD2. Germline trimming cut 5 bases from V and 5 bases from J; bases unmatched to any gene: 10. Germline CDR1 reads SGHTA; CDR2 reads FQGTGA. The CDR3 has 16 amino acids. The DNA of the CDR3 is TGTGCCAGCAGCCCCCCCGGGGGGGCCTTAACCGGGGAGCTGTTTTTT. Protein: CASSPPGGALTGELFF. The full variable domain, completed using reference TRBV7-3 and TRBJ2-2, is GAGVSQTPSNKVTEKGKYVELRCDPISGHTALYWYRQSLGQGPEFLIYFQGTGAADDSGLPNDRFFAVRPEGSVSTLKIQRTERGDSAVYLCASSPPGGALTGELFFGEGSRLTVL.